The source of this T cell receptor (beta chain) is a study of vaccination effects on CD4 cells after COVID-19. Regarding this clone: Its antigen is undetermined.

This CDR3 has 14 amino acids. Trimming took off 6 bases at V and 5 bases at J, with 16 bases between the two ends. Germline lookup yields CDR1 MNHEY and CDR2 SVGAGI. Expansion of antigen-specific CD4+ T cells with viral peptide pools was carried out by the ViraFEST assay before sequencing. Researchers isolated CD4+ T cells once approximately eleven days of culture had elapsed. Participants were given two doses of BNT162b2 or mRNA-1273 vaccine. Half-medium exchanges with IL-2 medium took place on days 3 and 7. The data were produced by immunoSEQ multiplex PCR, yet TCRdb's version contains in-frame clones alone and is incomplete. This table has about 30,000 clones, 74% appearing once.

This chain links TRBV6-5 with TRBJ2-5; D could derive from TRBD1 or TRBD2 (6 bases each). The source is a human donor who received a COVID-19 vaccine. Sample: CD4+ T cells from PBMCs cultured with HCoV-OC43 spike peptides, taken after COVID-19 vaccination. Subset in this sample: HCoV-OC43 spike overlapping peptide pool stimulation. This CDR3 is CASRSIGGGETQYF. The CDR3 bases are TGTGCCAGCAGGTCCATCGGGGGCGGTGAGACCCAGTACTTC.